One sample yielded the 14 T cell receptor beta chains listed below, sequenced in a study of blood T cell repertoires in COVID-19. This table comes from immunoSEQ multiplex PCR, and its TCRdb copy is limited to in-frame clones, with some not included. The sample holds 400,000 to 500,000 clones; roughly 90% are singletons and the top ten take 1.2% to 1.5%. The specimen sequenced was PBMCs or T cells enriched from blood (not recorded which). These receptors were obtained from a woman aged 18 to 35 who had been exposed to COVID-19.

This chain joins TRBV28 and TRBJ2-1, with 8 positions matching TRBD2. The CDR3 spans 15 residues. CDR1 and CDR2 from the germline V gene are MDHEN and SYDVKM. V was clipped by 4 bases and J by 5 bases; unmatched bases: 7. The CDR3 DNA reads TGTGCCAGCAGTTATGTTAGTAGCGGGAACAATGAGCAGTTCTTC. Amino acids: CASSYVSSGNNEQFF. Full variable domain (missing parts from reference TRBV28 and TRBJ2-1): DVKVTQSSRYLVKRTGEKVFLECVQDMDHENMFWYRQDPGLGLRLIYFSYDVKMKEKGDIPEGYSVSREKKERFSLILESASTNQTSMYLCASSYVSSGNNEQFFGPGTRLTVL.

This sequence joins TRBV24-1 and TRBJ1-2, with 9 bases identical to TRBD1. The germline CDR1 and CDR2 sequences are KGHDR and SFDVKD. The V segment lost 3 bases and the J segment 8 bases; nucleotides outside the gene matches: 9. The CDR3 consists of 15 residues. The CDR3: CATSDPTGGEGGYTF. For the CDR3, the DNA is TGTGCCACCAGTGATCCCACAGGGGGCGAGGGCGGCTACACCTTC.

The rearrangement joins TRBV6-5 to TRBJ2-5; 8 bases match TRBD1. After removal of 6 bases from V and 1 base from J, the junction contained 7 bases not matched to a gene. CDR1 and CDR2 from the germline V gene are MNHEY and SVGAGI. The CDR3 is 15 residues long. CDR3 protein: CASRWTGTAQETQYF. The CDR3 coding sequence is TGTGCCAGCAGGTGGACAGGGACCGCCCAAGAGACCCAGTACTTC.

The rearrangement uses TRBV15 and TRBJ2-7; 8 bases align to TRBD1. CDR3 length: 14 amino acids. The V gene's germline CDR1 is LNHNV and CDR2 YYDKDF (reference sequence). V gave up 3 bases and J gave up 2 bases; unmatched junction bases: 3. The CDR3 nucleotides are TGTGCCACCAGCAGCCCGACAGGGGCCTACGAGCAGTACTTC. Protein: CATSSPTGAYEQYF.

The gene calls are TRBV3-1 (or the pseudogene TRBV3-2) and TRBJ1-2, with 11 bases matching TRBD1. The V segment lost 5 bases and the J segment 5 bases; nucleotides outside the gene matches: 16. CDR3 size: 18 residues. Germline V lookup: CDR1 LGHDT, CDR2 YNNKEL (reference sequence). The CDR3 sequence: CASSDSFRDRGSAYGYTF. The CDR3 DNA is TGTGCCAGCAGCGACTCCTTCCGGGACAGGGGGTCGGCTTATGGCTACACCTTC.

V is TRBV6-4 and J is TRBJ1-2; TRBD1 agrees at 10 bases. CDR1 and CDR2 (germline): MRHNA, SNTAGT. V was pared by 8 bases and J by 8 bases, with 11 bases of the junction left unmatched. The CDR3 runs to 14 residues. CDR3 bases: TGTGCCAGCTCCCGGGGGGGGACAGGGGACGGCTACACCTTC. Translation gives CASSRGGTGDGYTF.

The chain is built from TRBV28 and TRBJ1-2; 7 bases align to TRBD1. The CDR3 covers 14 residues. The germline CDR1 and CDR2 sequences are MDHEN and SYDVKM. V gave up 7 bases and J gave up 4 bases; unmatched junction bases: 9. This chain's CDR3 is CASNQQGLSYGYTF. The CDR3, as DNA: TGTGCCAGCAATCAACAGGGGCTCTCCTATGGCTACACCTTC.

V usage is TRBV19 and J usage is TRBJ2-1, with 9 positions matching TRBD2. Losses at the gene ends were 1 base for V and 2 bases for J; bases not matched to a gene: 6. The CDR3 is made up of 17 amino acids. Germline V lookup: CDR1 LNHDA, CDR2 SQIVND (reference sequence). CDR3 nucleotides: TGTGCCAGTAGTATAGGTCTAGCGGGATACACCTACAATGAGCAGTTCTTC. This codes for CASSIGLAGYTYNEQFF. Full variable domain (outside the CDR3, taken from reference TRBV19 and TRBJ2-1): DGGITQSPKYLFRKEGQNVTLSCEQNLNHDAMYWYRQDPGQGLRLIYYSQIVNDFQKGDIAEGYSVSREKKESFPLTVTSAQKNPTAFYLCASSIGLAGYTYNEQFFGPGTRLTVL.

This chain connects TRBV28 to TRBJ1-1, with a possible D match to TRBD1 (5 bases). The CDR3 length is 14 residues. Trimming took 5 bases from V and 2 from J, leaving 12 bases between them. From germline, CDR1 is MDHEN and CDR2 SYDVKM. CDR3 sequence: CASSPMTVNTEAFF. The CDR3 nucleotides read TGTGCCAGCAGTCCTATGACAGTTAACACTGAAGCTTTCTTT.

The CDR3 sequence: CASRRTDEQYF. In nucleotides, the CDR3 is TGTGCCAGCAGACGGACAGACGAGCAGTACTTC. The V and J genes are TRBV12-3 or TRBV12-4 and TRBJ2-7, with D maybe TRBD1 (6 bases). V was cut by 6 bases and J by 5 bases, with 8 bases left in between. The length of the CDR3 is 11 residues.

In its sample, this clone was seen once. V is TRBV19 and J is TRBJ2-7; D is possibly TRBD1 (5 bases). Germline V gene sequence: CDR1 LNHDA, CDR2 SQIVND (reference sequence). Trimming removed 1 base at V and 2 bases at J, with 15 bases between. The CDR3 totals 16 residues. For the CDR3, the DNA is TGTGCCAGTAGTATAGTAGCAGGGCGAGTTACCTACGAGCAGTACTTC. This sequence encodes CASSIVAGRVTYEQYF.

The chain employs TRBV18 and TRBJ2-2; 8 bases are a match to TRBD1. With 2 bases clipped from V and 8 bases from J, the junction kept 1 base outside the gene matches. Germline V gene lookup returns CDR1 KGHSH and CDR2 LQKENI. This CDR3 contains 13 residues. As DNA, the CDR3 is TGTGCCAGCTCACCAGGACAGGGAGGGGAGCTGTTTTTT. Its protein product is CASSPGQGGELFF.

This chain joins TRBV11-2 and TRBJ2-7; perhaps TRBD2 as D (7 bases). This CDR3 is built from 15 residues. Germline-derived CDR1 and CDR2 are SGHAT and FQNNGV. V shed 7 bases and J shed 6 bases, with 22 bases lying between them. This chain's CDR3 is CASTVQGGARREQYF. The CDR3 DNA reads as TGTGCCAGCACCGTTCAAGGGGGGGCTCGCCGCGAGCAGTACTTC.

The rearrangement joins TRBV5-1 to TRBJ1-1; the D is unclear. The CDR3 contains 11 residues. V dropped 5 bases and J dropped 8 bases, with 10 bases sitting between them. CDR1 is SGHRS and CDR2 is YFSETQ in the germline V gene. CDR3 bases: TGCGCCAGCAGTCAAGAGGCCGAAGCTTTCTTT. Its translation is CASSQEAEAFF. Looking up the rest from reference TRBV5-1 and TRBJ1-1 gives the full variable domain: KAGVTQTPRYLIKTRGQQVTLSCSPISGHRSVSWYQQTPGQGLQFLFEYFSETQRNKGNFPGRFSGRQFSNSRSEMNVSTLELGDSALYLCASSQEAEAFFGQGTRLTVV.